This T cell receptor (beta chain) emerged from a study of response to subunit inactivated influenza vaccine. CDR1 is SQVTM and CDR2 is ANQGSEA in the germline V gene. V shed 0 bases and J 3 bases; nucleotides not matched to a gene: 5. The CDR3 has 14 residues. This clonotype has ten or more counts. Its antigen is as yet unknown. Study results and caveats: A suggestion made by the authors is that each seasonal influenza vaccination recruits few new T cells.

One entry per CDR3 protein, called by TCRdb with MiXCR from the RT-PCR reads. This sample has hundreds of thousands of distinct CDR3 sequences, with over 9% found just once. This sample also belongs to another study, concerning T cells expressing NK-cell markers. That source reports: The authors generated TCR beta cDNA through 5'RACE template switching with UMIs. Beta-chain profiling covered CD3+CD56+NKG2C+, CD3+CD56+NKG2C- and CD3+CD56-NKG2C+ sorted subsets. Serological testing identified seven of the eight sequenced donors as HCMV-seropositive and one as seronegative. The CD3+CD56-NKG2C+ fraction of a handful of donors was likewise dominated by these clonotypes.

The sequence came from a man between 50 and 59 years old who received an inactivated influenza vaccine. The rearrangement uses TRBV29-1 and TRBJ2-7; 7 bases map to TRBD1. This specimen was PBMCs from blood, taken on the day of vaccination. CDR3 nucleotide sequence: TGCAGCGTTGAAGATCCGACAGGGTACTACGAGCAGTACTTC. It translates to CSVEDPTGYYEQYF.